This passage covers 30 T cell receptor beta chains from one sample sequenced in a study of cytomegalovirus exposure and HLA in healthy donors. The PCR had 60 Vbeta and 13 Jbeta primers. Profiling relied on immunoSEQ multiplex PCR, and the TCRdb table lists in-frame clones only, not all of them. Found here are 100,000 or so clones, roughly 70% of them singletons; the top ten hold approximately 11%. Sample: PBMCs. The receptors originated from a middle-aged man in good health and CMV-seropositive.

This clone has a handful of counts. This chain links TRBV30 with TRBJ2-7; 11 nucleotides align to TRBD1. This CDR3 is 13 amino acids long. Germline V gives CDR1 GTSNPN, CDR2 SVGIG (reference sequence). V trimming: 8 bases; J trimming: 2 bases; junction bases outside the gene matches: 5. The DNA for the CDR3 is TGTGCCGGGGACAGGGGGTTCGCCTACGAGCAGTACTTC. Translated: CAGDRGFAYEQYF.

CDR3 loop: CASSEFQPGLDTQYF. The CDR3 coding sequence is TGTGCCAGCAGTGAATTTCAGCCAGGACTTGATACGCAGTATTTT. The gene calls are TRBV6-1 and TRBJ2-3; maybe TRBD2 (5 bases). With 2 bases removed from V and 6 bases from J, the gap between germline ends came to 15 bases. Germline CDR1 MNHNS, CDR2 SASEGT. The CDR3 extends over 15 amino acids.

The chain carries TRBV6-1 and TRBJ2-1, with D tentatively TRBD2 (6 bases). CDR3 length: 15 amino acids. The V gene lost 5 bases and the J gene lost 6 bases, with 17 bases spanning the gap. CDR1 is MNHNS and CDR2 is SASEGT in the germline V gene. For the CDR3, the DNA is TGTGCCAGCAGTTCCGGGACTCGCGGATCCAATGAGCAGTTCTTC. Its translation: CASSSGTRGSNEQFF.

This clone has more than one count but fewer than ten. The chain recombines TRBV6-5 with TRBJ1-5; no clear D. Between the trimmed V and J ends, which lost 4 bases and 4 bases, there was a span of 11 bases. The CDR3 is 14 amino acids. Germline CDR1 and CDR2: MNHEY and SVGAGI. CDR3 DNA: TGTGCCAGCAGTTTCCGACTCGGGAATCAGCCCCAGCATTTT. It is translated as CASSFRLGNQPQHF.

The chain joins TRBV2 to TRBJ1-1, with no clear D. V gave up 3 bases and J gave up 10 bases, with 9 bases separating them. This CDR3 contains 11 residues. Germline V gene data show CDR1 as SNHLY and CDR2 as FYNNEI. CDR3 sequence reads: CASSEAERAFF. CDR3 DNA sequence: TGTGCCAGCAGTGAGGCCGAAAGAGCTTTCTTT.

This clone was counted a few times. The chain couples TRBV28 to TRBJ1-1, with 11 bases lining up with TRBD1. The junction had 5 bases not matched to a gene; V was cut back by 4 bases and J by 4 bases. CDR3 length: 15 amino acids. Germline V CDR1 and CDR2: MDHEN, SYDVKM. CDR3 DNA: TGTGCCAGCAGTTCCCCCGGGACAGGGGGCACTGAAGCTTTCTTT. Its translation: CASSSPGTGGTEAFF.

The V and J genes are TRBV4-1 and TRBJ2-3; 9 bases agree with TRBD2. In germline, CDR1 is MGHRA, CDR2 YSYEKL. The CDR3 length is 17 residues. J lost 2 bases, V lost 0 bases, and 6 bases had no gene match. The CDR3 nucleotides are TGCGCCAGCAGCCAAGACCCTAGCGGGATCCACACAGATACGCAGTATTTT. Encoded protein: CASSQDPSGIHTDTQYF.

This clone was counted a single time. The genes are TRBV4-3 and TRBJ2-7; D not certain. The CDR3 runs to 13 residues. V lost 4 bases and J 3 bases, leaving 10 bases between the germline ends. Per germline, CDR1 LGHNA and CDR2 YSLEER. The CDR3 here is CASSLDTFYEQYF. As DNA, the CDR3 is TGCGCCAGCAGCCTCGACACCTTCTACGAGCAGTACTTC.

This sequence joins TRBV14 and TRBJ2-7; possible D gene TRBD1, 5 bases. The CDR3 totals 15 residues. CDR1 is SGHDN and CDR2 is FVKESK in the germline V gene. V shed 1 base and J shed 2 bases, with 12 bases lying between them. For the CDR3, the DNA is TGTGCCAGCAGCCAAGGGGGCTACCGAACCTACGAGCAGTACTTC. Protein sequence: CASSQGGYRTYEQYF.

The chain links TRBV6-5 to TRBJ1-2; tentatively, D is TRBD1 (5 bases). Germline V lookup: CDR1 MNHEY, CDR2 SVGAGI. Trimming stripped 2 bases from V and 5 bases from J, with 15 bases between. The CDR3 consists of 15 residues. The CDR3 nucleotides read TGTGCCAGCAGTTACCGACTCGCGGCAGGGTATGGCTACACCTTC. Translating it yields CASSYRLAAGYGYTF.

As for this clone: The sample carries other DNA sequences with the same CDR3. The chain links TRBV29-1 to TRBJ2-5, with 10 bases matching TRBD2. This CDR3 spans 17 amino acids. CDR1 SQVTM and CDR2 ANQGSEA come from the germline V gene. Trimming at V came to 0 bases and at J to 2 bases, leaving 9 bases not matched to a gene. The CDR3 region has the DNA TGCAGCGTTGAAGATGGTCACACTAGCGGGGAACAAGAGACCCAGTACTTC. It encodes CSVEDGHTSGEQETQYF.

This chain links TRBV5-1 with TRBJ1-2, with TRBD1 matching over 8 bases. CDR3 length: 13 residues. Germline assignment: CDR1 SGHRS and CDR2 YFSETQ. The trim removed 3 bases at V and 6 bases at J, leaving 4 bases unmatched. The CDR3: CASSSGQGDGYTF. DNA for the CDR3: TGCGCCAGCAGCTCAGGACAGGGCGATGGCTACACCTTC. Full variable domain (remainder filled in from reference TRBV5-1 and TRBJ1-2): KAGVTQTPRYLIKTRGQQVTLSCSPISGHRSVSWYQQTPGQGLQFLFEYFSETQRNKGNFPGRFSGRQFSNSRSEMNVSTLELGDSALYLCASSSGQGDGYTFGSGTRLTVV.

This clone was seen only a few times. This chain links TRBV9 with TRBJ2-1, with 14 nucleotides matching TRBD2. Germline-derived CDR1 and CDR2 are SGDLS and YYNGEE. This CDR3 comprises 18 residues. The V and J ends lost 4 bases and 7 bases, in that order; junction bases with no gene match: 13. The CDR3 reads CASSLLGLAGVMENEQFF. Here the CDR3 DNA reads TGTGCCAGCAGCCTACTGGGACTAGCGGGAGTTATGGAGAATGAGCAGTTCTTC.

This clone was picked up one time. The V gene is TRBV9, the J gene TRBJ1-2, with D hard to call. The CDR3 length is 14 residues. CDR1 and CDR2 (germline): SGDLS, YYNGEE. V lost 4 bases to trimming and J lost 1 base, with 11 bases between them. The CDR3 nucleotides are TGTGCCAGCAGCCCCAGTGGCAGTAACTATGGCTACACCTTC. Its translation is CASSPSGSNYGYTF.

The chain joins TRBV28 to TRBJ2-5; D perhaps matches TRBD2 (5 bases). The germline V gene has CDR1 MDHEN and CDR2 SYDVKM. V lost 3 bases, J lost 4 bases, and 9 bases lay in between. The CDR3 covers 13 residues. CDR3 region: CASSLPSTETQYF. The CDR3 DNA is TGTGCCAGCAGTTTGCCTAGCACAGAGACCCAGTACTTC.

This chain links TRBV19 with TRBJ1-1; 7 bases match TRBD1. The CDR3 runs 15 residues. V shed 4 bases, J shed 0 bases, and the junction held 5 bases outside the gene matches. Germline V gene sequence: CDR1 LNHDA, CDR2 SQIVND (reference sequence). CDR3 nucleotide sequence: TGTGCCAGTAGTAAGGGACAGATGCTGAACACTGAAGCTTTCTTT. Its translation: CASSKGQMLNTEAFF.

Here the CDR3 reads CASSPDYGDSGYTF. CDR3 nucleotide sequence: TGTGCCAGCTCTCCAGATTACGGGGATAGTGGCTACACCTTC. This chain connects TRBV18 to TRBJ1-2; D is unresolved. CDR3 length: 14 residues. V lost 6 bases, J lost 7 bases, and 18 bases lay in between. Germline assignment: CDR1 KGHSH and CDR2 LQKENI.

The chain uses TRBV29-1 and TRBJ2-3; D unresolved. This CDR3 contains 13 residues. Germline CDR1 is SQVTM and CDR2 is ANQGSEA. V was clipped by 0 bases and J by 2 bases, with 6 bases between them. CDR3: CSVEDPVTDTQYF. DNA for the CDR3: TGCAGCGTTGAAGATCCCGTCACAGATACGCAGTATTTT.

This chain links TRBV30 with TRBJ2-3, with a tentative D call TRBD2 (5 bases). The CDR3 spans 12 residues. The V and J ends lost 3 bases and 6 bases respectively, with 10 bases between them. Germline CDR1 is GTSNPN and CDR2 is SVGIG (reference sequence). Written as DNA, the CDR3 is TGTGCCTGGAGCCCTAGCTACGATACGCAGTATTTT. This translates into CAWSPSYDTQYF.

The chain has TRBV14 and TRBJ1-4, with D maybe TRBD1 (5 bases). Germline CDR1 SGHDN, CDR2 FVKESK. The CDR3 spans 15 residues. Trimming left V 1 base short and J 2 bases short, with 8 bases between. CDR3 DNA sequence: TGTGCCAGCAGCCAAGGGGCAGGGACTAATGAAAAACTGTTTTTT. This encodes CASSQGAGTNEKLFF.

This rearrangement joins TRBV7-2 to TRBJ2-3; TRBD2 matches at 8 bases. V was pared by 4 bases and J by 0 bases, with 3 bases of the junction left unmatched. CDR1 is SGHTA, CDR2 FQGNSA, per germline. The CDR3 length is 15 residues. The CDR3: CASSSGGTSTDTQYF. In DNA form, the CDR3 reads TGTGCCAGCAGCTCGGGGGGGACTAGCACAGATACGCAGTATTTT.

The chain joins TRBV15 to TRBJ2-7, with 7 nucleotides matching TRBD1. The germline CDR1 and CDR2 sequences are LNHNV and YYDKDF (reference sequence). V gave up 1 base and J gave up 4 bases; unmatched junction bases: 4. The CDR3 has 14 amino acids. CDR3 coding DNA: TGTGCCACCAGCAGAGGAACAGGGGAGTACGAGCAGTACTTC. It codes for CATSRGTGEYEQYF.

V is TRBV30 and J is TRBJ1-6; no firm D call. Between the trimmed V and J ends, which lost 4 bases and 4 bases, there was a span of 8 bases. This CDR3 has 13 residues. Germline values: CDR1 GTSNPN, CDR2 SVGIG (reference sequence). The DNA for the CDR3 is TGTGCCTGGAAAAGGGAGTATAATTCACCCCTCCACTTT. Translated, it gives CAWKREYNSPLHF.

The chain joins TRBV28 to TRBJ1-5; D is ambiguous. This CDR3 comprises 13 residues. Trimming stripped 3 bases from V and 5 bases from J, with 8 bases between. Germline V gives CDR1 MDHEN, CDR2 SYDVKM. Here the CDR3 DNA reads TGTGCCAGCAGTTTTTACAATTATCAGCCCCAGCATTTT. Translated: CASSFYNYQPQHF.

The CDR3 loop reads CASSHRRVSDTQYF. DNA of the CDR3: TGTGCCAGCAGTCATAGACGGGTTTCAGATACGCAGTATTTT. J is TRBJ2-3 and V is TRBV5-8, with D uncertain. Trimming left V 5 bases short and J 4 bases short, with 14 bases between. Germline V CDR1 and CDR2: SGHTS, YDEGEE. The CDR3 totals 14 residues.

The CDR3 nucleotides are TGTGCCAGCAGCCTACAGGGACACGGCGAGCAGTACTTC. Encoded protein: CASSLQGHGEQYF. The chain uses TRBV6-5 and TRBJ2-5; a possible D gene is TRBD1 (6 bases). The J call is doubtful: the DNA matches TRBJ2-7 better. CDR1 is MNHEY and CDR2 is SVGAGI in the germline V gene. This CDR3 contains 13 residues.

The chain has TRBV5-5 and TRBJ1-1, with unresolved D. Trimming stripped 3 bases from V and 5 bases from J, with 5 bases between. The CDR3 is made up of 11 amino acids. Germline CDR1 SGHKS, CDR2 YYEKEE (reference sequence). The CDR3 protein is CASSYSTEAFF. The CDR3 nucleotides are TGTGCCAGCAGCTATTCGACTGAAGCTTTCTTT.

The table lists this clone with a few counts. The rearrangement links TRBV5-5 to TRBJ1-4; D uncertain. V was trimmed by 8 bases and J by 5 bases, leaving 13 bases between them. Germline assignment: CDR1 SGHKS and CDR2 YYEKEE (reference sequence). The CDR3 runs to 13 residues. For the CDR3, the DNA is TGTGCCAGTGAGACGGGATTAAATGAAAAACTGTTTTTT. It codes for CASETGLNEKLFF.

This clone was counted a few times. This chain connects TRBV6-5 to TRBJ2-7; D is unresolved. The germline V gene encodes CDR1 MNHEY and CDR2 SVGAGI. This CDR3 has 13 residues. Trimming removed 0 bases from V and 5 bases from J, with 8 bases in between. Written as DNA, the CDR3 is TGTGCCAGCAGTTACTCGGGCAACAACGAGCAGTACTTC. Residues: CASSYSGNNEQYF.

The V gene is TRBV5-6, the J gene TRBJ1-1; the match to TRBD1 covers 10 bases. V dropped 0 bases and J dropped 4; count of bases not matched to a gene: 3. This CDR3 is built from 15 residues. Germline V gives CDR1 SGHDT, CDR2 YYEEEE. CDR3 nucleotides: TGTGCCAGCAGCTTGGGGACAGGGGGGGTCACTGAAGCTTTCTTT. This translates into CASSLGTGGVTEAFF.